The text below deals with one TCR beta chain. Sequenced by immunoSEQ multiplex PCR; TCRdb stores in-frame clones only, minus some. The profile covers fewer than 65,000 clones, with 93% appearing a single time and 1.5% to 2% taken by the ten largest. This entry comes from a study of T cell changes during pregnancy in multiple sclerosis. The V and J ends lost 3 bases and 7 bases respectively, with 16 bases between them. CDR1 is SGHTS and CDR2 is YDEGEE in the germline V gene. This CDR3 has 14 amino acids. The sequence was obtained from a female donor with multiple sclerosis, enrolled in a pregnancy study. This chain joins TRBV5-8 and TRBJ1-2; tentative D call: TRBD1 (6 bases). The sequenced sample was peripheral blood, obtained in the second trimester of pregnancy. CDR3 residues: CASSSKQGLGGYTF. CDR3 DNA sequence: TGTGCCAGCAGCTCTAAGCAGGGGCTCGGTGGCTACACCTTC.